Below are 17 T cell receptor beta chains sequenced from a single sample in a study of shared clonotypes between healthy human individuals. CD45RO negativity and positive selection for CCR7 defined naive CD8 cells, a population that excluded terminally differentiated effector memory CD45RA+ cells. Here immunoSEQ multiplex PCR was the method, and the copy in TCRdb shows in-frame clones only, minus some. This table holds around 610,000 clones, 96% found once. Specimen: naive CD8+ T cells sorted from blood. The receptors derive from a woman between 25 and 40 years old in good health.

The chain couples TRBV28 to TRBJ1-5; D is unclear. V shed 2 bases and J shed 1 base, with 12 bases lying between them. Germline CDR1 is MDHEN and CDR2 is SYDVKM. The CDR3 spans 16 residues. The DNA for the CDR3 is TGTGCCAGCAGTTTAATTTTGGGTTTAAGCAATCAGCCCCAGCATTTT. Its translation: CASSLILGLSNQPQHF.

Worth noting for this clone: The same CDR3 is also encoded by other DNA sequences in this sample. J is TRBJ2-7 and V is TRBV28; no reliable D call. V lost 6 bases, J lost 1 base, and 7 bases lay in between. The CDR3 runs 12 residues. Germline CDR1 and CDR2: MDHEN and SYDVKM. CDR3 residues: CASSSTSYEQYF. CDR3 nucleotides: TGTGCCAGCAGCTCGACTTCCTACGAGCAGTACTTC.

J is TRBJ1-5 and V is TRBV11-2; D might be TRBD1 (6 bases). V lost 0 bases and J 8 bases, leaving 14 bases between the germline ends. In germline, CDR1 is SGHAT, CDR2 FQNNGV. This CDR3 is 15 amino acids long. CDR3 amino acids: CASSLDWGGREPQHF. The CDR3 DNA reads as TGTGCCAGCAGCTTAGATTGGGGGGGCCGGGAGCCCCAGCATTTT.

This clone has just one count. The V and J genes are TRBV7-9 and TRBJ2-1; TRBD2 agrees at 10 bases. Per germline, CDR1 SEHNR and CDR2 FQNEAQ (reference sequence). The CDR3 spans 14 residues. With 5 bases clipped from V and 6 bases from J, the junction kept 4 bases outside the gene matches. The CDR3 DNA is TGTGCCAGCAGCCCCCCTAGCGGGAGCAATGAGCAGTTCTTC. This sequence encodes CASSPPSGSNEQFF. Full variable domain (outside the CDR3, taken from reference TRBV7-9 and TRBJ2-1): DTGVSQNPRHKITKRGQNVTFRCDPISEHNRLYWYRQTLGQGPEFLTYFQNEAQLEKSRLLSDRFSAERPKGSFSTLEIQRTEQGDSAMYLCASSPPSGSNEQFFGPGTRLTVL.

The chain is built from TRBV28 and TRBJ2-5; D might be TRBD1 (6 bases). V gave up 8 bases and J gave up 9 bases, with 16 bases separating them. Looked up from germline, CDR1 is MDHEN and CDR2 is SYDVKM. There are 12 residues in the CDR3. CDR3 residues: CASSGVKGSQYF. The CDR3 DNA follows: TGTGCCAGCTCAGGGGTGAAAGGGTCCCAGTACTTC.

The V and J genes are TRBV7-8 and TRBJ2-7; TRBD2 matches 8 bases. J gave up 2 bases and V 6 bases, and 6 bases lay outside the gene matches. The CDR3 contains 14 residues. Germline V lookup: CDR1 SGHVS, CDR2 FQNEAQ. The CDR3 DNA reads as TGTGCCAGCAGTATCGGACTAGCTGCCTACGAGCAGTACTTC. Translated: CASSIGLAAYEQYF.

This sequence joins TRBV28 and TRBJ2-7, with TRBD1 matching over 7 bases. V lost 3 bases to trimming and J lost 3 bases; unmatched junction nucleotides: 14. Germline CDR1 reads MDHEN; CDR2 reads SYDVKM. The length of the CDR3 is 17 residues. The CDR3 loop is CASSLLLGRDRDYEQYF. The DNA of the CDR3 is TGTGCCAGCAGTTTGTTGTTGGGCCGGGACAGAGACTACGAGCAGTACTTC.

The V call is TRBV2, the J call TRBJ2-1; TRBD2 matches 13 bases. This CDR3 region has 16 residues. Looked up from germline, CDR1 is SNHLY and CDR2 is FYNNEI. J gave up 4 bases and V 4 bases, and 4 bases lay outside the gene matches. CDR3 residues: CASSGLAGGGYNEQFF. The DNA of the CDR3 is TGTGCCAGCAGTGGACTAGCGGGAGGAGGTTACAATGAGCAGTTCTTC.

The CDR3, as DNA: TGTGCCAGCAGTGAAGTGTGGAGCTCCTACGAGCAGTACTTC. Residues: CASSEVWSSYEQYF. This rearrangement joins TRBV6-1 to TRBJ2-7; no clear D gene. This CDR3 is built from 14 residues. Germline CDR1 and CDR2: MNHNS and SASEGT. V was pared by 1 base and J by 0 bases, with 7 bases between.

The gene calls are TRBV7-9 and TRBJ2-1; 11 bases line up with TRBD2. Germline V gene sequence: CDR1 SEHNR, CDR2 FQNEAQ (reference sequence). V lost 5 bases to trimming and J lost 4 bases; unmatched junction nucleotides: 4. The CDR3 length is 15 residues. CDR3 coding DNA: TGTGCCAGCAGCAGGGGACTAGCGGTTTACAATGAGCAGTTCTTC. Translating gives CASSRGLAVYNEQFF. Variable domain in full (rest from reference TRBV7-9 and TRBJ2-1): DTGVSQNPRHKITKRGQNVTFRCDPISEHNRLYWYRQTLGQGPEFLTYFQNEAQLEKSRLLSDRFSAERPKGSFSTLEIQRTEQGDSAMYLCASSRGLAVYNEQFFGPGTRLTVL.

V gene TRBV7-9 combines with J gene TRBJ1-1, with D perhaps TRBD1 (6 bases). CDR3 size: 15 residues. Per germline, CDR1 SEHNR and CDR2 FQNEAQ (reference sequence). Between the trimmed V and J ends, which lost 5 bases and 4 bases, there was a span of 17 bases. CDR3 residues: CASSQAQGRITEAFF. Written as DNA, the CDR3 is TGTGCCAGCAGCCAGGCCCAGGGGAGGATCACTGAAGCTTTCTTT.

The chain links TRBV27 to TRBJ2-7, with 7 positions matching TRBD2. This CDR3 contains 15 residues. V lost 3 bases to trimming and J lost 6 bases; unmatched junction nucleotides: 11. Looked up from germline, CDR1 is MNHEY and CDR2 is SMNVEV (reference sequence). The CDR3, as DNA: TGTGCCAGCAGTTTTGGGGGGGGTATACGGGGCGAGCAGTACTTC. Its protein product is CASSFGGGIRGEQYF.

The chain couples TRBV28 to TRBJ1-6; no clear D. CDR3 length: 15 amino acids. From germline, CDR1 is MDHEN and CDR2 SYDVKM. V was shortened by 5 bases and J by 0 bases, with 8 bases between the two germline ends. The chain's CDR3 is CASSLLPSYNSPLHF. CDR3 DNA sequence: TGTGCCAGCAGTCTCCTCCCCTCCTATAATTCACCCCTCCACTTT.

V usage is TRBV19 and J usage is TRBJ2-7; TRBD2 aligns across 8 bases. Germline trimming cut 1 base from V and 2 bases from J; bases unmatched to any gene: 4. The germline CDR1 and CDR2 sequences are LNHDA and SQIVND (reference sequence). This CDR3 is built from 15 residues. This chain's CDR3 is CASSIGAGGPYEQYF. CDR3 in DNA: TGTGCCAGTAGTATAGGGGCGGGGGGCCCCTACGAGCAGTACTTC. Full variable domain (rest looked up from reference TRBV19 and TRBJ2-7): DGGITQSPKYLFRKEGQNVTLSCEQNLNHDAMYWYRQDPGQGLRLIYYSQIVNDFQKGDIAEGYSVSREKKESFPLTVTSAQKNPTAFYLCASSIGAGGPYEQYFGPGTRLTVT.

The chain uses TRBV7-8 and TRBJ2-5; 11 bases are a match to TRBD2. The CDR3 has 17 amino acids. The V gene end was trimmed by 1 base and the J gene end by 2 bases; junction bases not matched to a gene: 6. Germline V gene lookup returns CDR1 SGHVS and CDR2 FQNEAQ. In DNA, the CDR3 is TGTGCCAGCAGCTTAGTGCTTAGACTAGCGGGACAAGAGACCCAGTACTTC. It encodes CASSLVLRLAGQETQYF.

V usage is TRBV4-1 and J usage is TRBJ1-1; D is uncertain. Germline assignment: CDR1 MGHRA and CDR2 YSYEKL. This CDR3 is 13 amino acids long. The V end was cut by 1 base, the J end by 11 bases, with 14 bases between. The CDR3: CASSQVRSGRAFF. CDR3 coding DNA: TGCGCCAGCAGCCAAGTACGGTCGGGAAGGGCTTTCTTT.

This chain connects TRBV2 to TRBJ2-5, with TRBD2 identical over 7 bases. This CDR3 is built from 14 residues. Germline V gene data show CDR1 as SNHLY and CDR2 as FYNNEI. J lost 3 bases, V lost 4 bases, and 5 bases had no gene match. The DNA of the CDR3 is TGTGCCAGCAGTGTACCGGGGGGAAAAGAGACCCAGTACTTC. Its protein is CASSVPGGKETQYF.